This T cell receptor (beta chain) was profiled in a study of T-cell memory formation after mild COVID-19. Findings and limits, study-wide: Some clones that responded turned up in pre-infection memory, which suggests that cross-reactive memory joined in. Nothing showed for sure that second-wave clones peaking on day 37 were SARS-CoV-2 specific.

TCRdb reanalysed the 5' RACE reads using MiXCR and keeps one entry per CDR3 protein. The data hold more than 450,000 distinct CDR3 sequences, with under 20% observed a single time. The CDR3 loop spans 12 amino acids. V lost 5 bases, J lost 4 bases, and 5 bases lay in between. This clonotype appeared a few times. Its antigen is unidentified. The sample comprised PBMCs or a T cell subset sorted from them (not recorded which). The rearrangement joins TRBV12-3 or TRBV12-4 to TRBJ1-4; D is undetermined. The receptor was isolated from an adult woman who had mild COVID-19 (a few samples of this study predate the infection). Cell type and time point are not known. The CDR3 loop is CASSDYNEKLFF. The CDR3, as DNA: TGTGCCAGCAGTGACTATAATGAAAAACTGTTTTTT.